These 6 T cell receptor beta chains share one sample of origin, sequenced in a study of cytomegalovirus exposure and HLA in healthy donors. Researchers ran the PCR with 60 Vbeta and 13 Jbeta primers. Method: immunoSEQ multiplex PCR; TCRdb's copy keeps in-frame clones and lacks some. The sample holds tens of thousands of clones, roughly 79% seen once. The sample taken for sequencing was PBMCs. The receptors were sampled from a male donor in good health and CMV-seronegative.

Points on this clone: Additional DNA sequences in this sample encode the identical CDR3. The rearrangement joins TRBV9 to TRBJ2-5; the match to TRBD2 covers 7 bases. Germline trimming cut 2 bases from V and 4 bases from J; bases unmatched to any gene: 8. Germline values: CDR1 SGDLS, CDR2 YYNGEE. The length of the CDR3 is 15 residues. As DNA, the CDR3 is TGTGCCAGCAGCGTGAGTTCGGGAGGCCGAGAGACCCAGTACTTC. This codes for CASSVSSGGRETQYF.

Comments on this clone: One end of the junction does not line up with germline, which may come from a read error. The chain links TRBV7-9 to TRBJ2-7, with 12 nucleotides matching TRBD1. This CDR3 is 16 amino acids long. From germline, CDR1 is SEHNR and CDR2 FQNEAQ (reference sequence). In nucleotides, the CDR3 is TGTTCCAGCAGCTCTGGGACAGGGGGCGGCTCCTACGAGCAGTACTTC. Its protein is CSSSSGTGGGSYEQYF.

This chain connects TRBV28 to TRBJ2-5; D is unclear. The CDR3 extends over 12 amino acids. Germline V CDR1 and CDR2: MDHEN, SYDVKM. V lost 7 bases and J lost 5, with 11 bases in between. The CDR3 loop is CASMPGRETQYF. In nucleotides, the CDR3 is TGTGCCAGCATGCCTGGCAGGGAGACCCAGTACTTC. Filled out from reference TRBV28 and TRBJ2-5, the complete variable domain reads DVKVTQSSRYLVKRTGEKVFLECVQDMDHENMFWYRQDPGLGLRLIYFSYDVKMKEKGDIPEGYSVSREKKERFSLILESASTNQTSMYLCASMPGRETQYFGPGTRLLVL.

This rearrangement joins TRBV6-1 to TRBJ2-6; 8 nucleotides line up with TRBD2. Germline V gene sequence: CDR1 MNHNS, CDR2 SASEGT. The V and J ends lost 2 bases and 1 base, in that order; junction bases with no gene match: 1. The CDR3 consists of 16 residues. CDR3 loop: CASSERGGSGANVLTF. The DNA of the CDR3 is TGTGCCAGCAGTGAACGGGGGGGATCTGGGGCCAACGTCCTGACTTTC.

This sequence joins TRBV9 and TRBJ2-7, with 12 bases fitting TRBD2. Trimming removed 0 bases from V and 5 bases from J; junction bases left unmatched: 3. The CDR3 is made up of 15 amino acids. Germline V gene data show CDR1 as SGDLS and CDR2 as YYNGEE. The DNA for the CDR3 is TGTGCCAGCAGCGTAGGGACTAGCGGGATGAACGAGCAGTACTTC. Translating gives CASSVGTSGMNEQYF.

The rearrangement links TRBV5-8 to TRBJ1-4, with D tentatively TRBD1 (6 bases). V gave up 3 bases and J gave up 6 bases, with 9 bases separating them. This CDR3 is built from 13 residues. Germline loops: CDR1 SGHTS, CDR2 YDEGEE. This CDR3 is CASSSGQDEKLFF. The CDR3 DNA reads as TGTGCCAGCAGCTCGGGACAAGATGAAAAACTGTTTTTT.